The 11 T cell receptor beta chains reported below all come from one sample, sequenced in a study of blood T cells in healthy people across ages. The use of a sample-barcoded 5' primer and a J-beta primer mix characterized a second PCR of about 7 to 12 cycles. TCRdb recomputed calls from the 5' RACE reads with MiXCR, one row per CDR3 protein. This table holds 1.5 million to 2 million distinct CDR3 sequences, 25% to 30% found once. The sequenced material came from blood. The receptors originated from a woman aged 30 to 39 in good health.

Written as DNA, the CDR3 is TGTGCCAGCAGTCCCCTTAGCGGGAGTAATGAGCAGTTCTTC. Residues: CASSPLSGSNEQFF. The genes are TRBV12-3 or TRBV12-4 and TRBJ2-1; TRBD2 aligns across 9 bases. The V segment lost 5 bases and the J segment 7 bases; nucleotides outside the gene matches: 6. The CDR3 has 14 amino acids.

This clonotype was seen a handful of times. V usage is TRBV28 and J usage is TRBJ2-5, with 8 positions matching TRBD1. Germline V gives CDR1 MDHEN, CDR2 SYDVKM. J lost 4 bases, V lost 3 bases, and 7 bases had no gene match. The CDR3 spans 15 residues. The DNA of the CDR3 is TGTGCCAGCAGTTTTTCCGGGACAGGCTCAGAGACCCAGTACTTC. Translated: CASSFSGTGSETQYF.

At least ten counts were recorded for this clonotype. The chain joins TRBV7-9 to TRBJ2-1, with 7 bases aligning to TRBD1. J lost 2 bases, V lost 2 bases, and 3 bases had no gene match. The CDR3 spans 15 residues. CDR1 SEHNR and CDR2 FQNEAQ come from the germline V gene (reference sequence). The CDR3 nucleotides are TGTGCCAGCAGCTTAAGGGACAGCACCTACAATGAGCAGTTCTTC. Translating gives CASSLRDSTYNEQFF.

This clonotype has only a few counts. The chain recombines TRBV20-1 with TRBJ1-1, with a weak D call TRBD1 (5 bases). The CDR3 totals 12 residues. Trimming left V 7 bases short and J 3 bases short, with 12 bases between. Germline V gene sequence: CDR1 DFQATT, CDR2 SNEGSKA (reference sequence). CDR3 nucleotide sequence: TGCAGTGTGATGACGGGGGACACTGAAGCTTTCTTT. Its protein is CSVMTGDTEAFF.

Comment on this clonotype: Compared with germline, one end of the junction differs, possibly owing to a read error. V is TRBV18 and J is TRBJ2-6; 8 bases align to TRBD1. CDR1 KGHSH and CDR2 LQKENI come from the germline V gene. This CDR3 has 17 amino acids. CDR3 in amino acids: CASPPSMTGAGANVLTF. CDR3 DNA: TGTGCCAGCCCACCGAGTATGACAGGGGCTGGGGCCAACGTCCTGACTTTC. The whole variable domain, remainder taken from reference TRBV18 and TRBJ2-6, is NAGVMQNPRHLVRRRGQEARLRCSPMKGHSHVYWYRQLPEEGLKFMVYLQKENIIDESGMPKERFSAEFPKEGPSILRIQQVVRGDSAAYFCASPPSMTGAGANVLTFGAGSRLTVL.

The chain is built from TRBV12-3 or TRBV12-4 and TRBJ2-1, with D uncertain. V gave up 2 bases and J gave up 6 bases, with 11 bases separating them. This CDR3 is built from 14 residues. In DNA, the CDR3 is TGTGCCAGCAGTTTAATCGCCTCCATCAATGAGCAGTTCTTC. Translation gives CASSLIASINEQFF.

This chain uses TRBV20-1 with TRBJ2-3; the match to TRBD2 covers 7 bases. Germline V CDR1 and CDR2: DFQATT, SNEGSKA (reference sequence). CDR3 size: 14 residues. V gave up 5 bases and J gave up 4 bases; unmatched junction bases: 9. The chain's CDR3 is CSAHDSGKPDTQYF. In DNA form, the CDR3 reads TGCAGTGCTCACGACAGCGGGAAACCAGATACGCAGTATTTT.

Concerning this clonotype: A much larger clone lies a single base off, so this may be a read error. The CDR3 region is CSARGETRYNEQYF. The CDR3 DNA reads as TGCAGTGCTAGAGGCGAGACCCGATACAATGAGCAGTACTTC. The gene calls are TRBV20-1 and TRBJ2-7; no clear D gene. The CDR3 spans 14 residues. In germline, CDR1 is DFQATT, CDR2 SNEGSKA (reference sequence). Trimming pared 1 base from V and 7 bases from J, leaving 17 bases between.

The table lists this clonotype with a few counts. The chain joins TRBV27 to TRBJ1-2; possibly TRBD1 for D (5 bases). Germline values: CDR1 MNHEY, CDR2 SMNVEV (reference sequence). With 5 bases removed from V and 8 bases from J, the gap between germline ends came to 15 bases. The CDR3 contains 13 residues. CDR3 residues: CASSGAVTWGYTF. CDR3 DNA sequence: TGTGCCAGCAGTGGGGCCGTGACGTGGGGCTACACCTTC.

This chain uses TRBV7-2 with TRBJ1-2, with 8 bases aligning to TRBD1. There are 16 residues in the CDR3. V dropped 5 bases and J dropped 4; count of bases not matched to a gene: 12. Germline V lookup: CDR1 SGHTA, CDR2 FQGNSA. The CDR3 sequence: CASSTNRGGLGYGYTF. CDR3 nucleotide sequence: TGTGCCAGCAGCACAAACAGGGGGGGATTGGGCTATGGCTACACCTTC.

This clonotype was seen repeatedly, ten times or more. The rearrangement links TRBV28 to TRBJ2-6; D may be TRBD1 (6 bases). The germline V and J ends were trimmed by 7 bases and 0 bases, with 19 bases remaining between them. The CDR3 length is 18 residues. CDR1 and CDR2 from the germline V gene are MDHEN and SYDVKM. CDR3 coding DNA: TGTGCCAGCATGGGGGCTTGGGCGGAAGTCTCTGGGGCCAACGTCCTGACTTTC. This codes for CASMGAWAEVSGANVLTF.